Listed below are T cell receptor beta chains from one sample, sequenced in a study of shared T cell receptors in the human thymus. TCRdb keeps only in-frame clones here, not all; method: immunoSEQ multiplex PCR. The top ten hold about 0.0094% of the sample, which has hundreds of thousands of clones, roughly 86% seen once. This sample also belongs to another study, concerning human thymus T cells.

Sequencing used thymocytes. The source is a boy under two years old with a congenital heart defect. Each CDR3 is given with its conserved first and last residue. D genes are given only for firm matches. Some rows mark clone size as missing; the rest say once, few, many or name a class of expanded clone.

D	size	J	V	DNA	CDR3
NA	NA	TRBJ2-3	TRBV15	TGTGCCACCAGCAGAGACAGAACTATTACAGATACGCAGTATTTT	CATSRDRTITDTQYF
TRBD2	NA	TRBJ2-3	TRBV7-2	TGTGCCAGCAAGGGGACTAGCGGCACAGATACGCAGTATTTT	CASKGTSGTDTQYF
NA	NA	TRBJ2-2	TRBV4-3	TGCGCCAGCAGCCACCCAAACTACAGGGAGGGGAACACCGGGGAGCTGTTTTTT	CASSHPNYREGNTGELFF
NA	once	TRBJ2-1	TRBV12-5	TGTGCTAGTGGTTTTTACAGGGTCAGCTGGTTCTTC	CASGFYRVSWFF
NA	once	TRBJ2-5	TRBV28	TGTGCCAGCAGTACCCCACTGGCGGGGAGGGAGACCCAGTACTTC	CASSTPLAGRETQYF
TRBD2	once	TRBJ2-5	TRBV10-2	TGCGCCAGCACCGTCGGACTAGCCCAAGAGACCCAGTACTTC	CASTVGLAQETQYF
NA	NA	TRBJ1-3	TRBV28	TGTGCCAGCAGTTTACGGGATGGAAACACCATATATTTT	CASSLRDGNTIYF
NA	NA	TRBJ2-5	TRBV25-1	TGTGCCAGCAGTGAACCATCGAAGTCGGGGGAATATGAGACCCAGTACTTC	CASSEPSKSGEYETQYF
NA	few	TRBJ1-1	TRBV19	TGTGCCAGTAGTATAGAAAGAGTGAACACTGAAGCTTTCTTT	CASSIERVNTEAFF
TRBD1	once	TRBJ2-6	TRBV30	TGTGCCTGCGGAACTCCGGGACAGGGGGCCCCTGGGGCCAACGTCCTGACTTTC	CACGTPGQGAPGANVLTF
TRBD1	NA	TRBJ2-7	TRBV10-3	TGTGCCATCAGAGGACAGGAGAGCTCCTACGAGCAGTACTTC	CAIRGQESSYEQYF
NA	NA	TRBJ1-1	TRBV25-1	TGTGCCAGCAGTGAGGGACACTCGGAAGCTTTCTTT	CASSEGHSEAFF
TRBD2	few	TRBJ2-4	TRBV6-1	TGTGCCAGCAGTGAAAGGTTAAGAACTAGCGGGATTGCAAACATTCAGTACTTC	CASSERLRTSGIANIQYF